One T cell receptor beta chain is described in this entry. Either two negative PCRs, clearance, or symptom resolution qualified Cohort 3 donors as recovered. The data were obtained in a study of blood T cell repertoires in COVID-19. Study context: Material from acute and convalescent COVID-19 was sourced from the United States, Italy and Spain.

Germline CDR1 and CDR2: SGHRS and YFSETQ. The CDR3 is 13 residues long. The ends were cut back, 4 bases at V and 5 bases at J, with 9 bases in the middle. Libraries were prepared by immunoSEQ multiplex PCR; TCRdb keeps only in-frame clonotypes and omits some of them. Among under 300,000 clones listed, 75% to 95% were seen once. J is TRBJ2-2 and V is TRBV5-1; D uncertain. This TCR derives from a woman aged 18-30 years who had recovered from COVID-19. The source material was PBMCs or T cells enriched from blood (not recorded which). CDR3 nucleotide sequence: TGCGCCAGCAGCCGATCCGGGACCGGGGAGCTGTTTTTT. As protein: CASSRSGTGELFF.